This T cell receptor (beta chain) was obtained from a study of shared clonotypes between healthy human individuals (dated by TCRdb to the early 2020s). Regarding the research as a whole: The cohort comprised two women and a few men aged 18 to 49 years. To estimate repertoire size and how much clonotype sharing occurs between individuals, the study deeply sequenced the blood TCR repertoires of about five healthy adults. For each donor, three plates each were used for CD4 naive and CD4 memory, two plates were used for CD8 naive, and one plate was used for CD8 memory. To increase sequencing depth and limit assay-specific biases, TCR repertoire library preparation and sequencing were carried out by different laboratories using diverse techniques. Leukapheresis yielded between about 0.85 and 9 billion PBMCs per donor.

What the authors observed across the whole study: Pairwise subsampling indicated that sequencing depth was expected to affect the degree of clonotype sharing among donors. Rarefaction of sorted-subset datasets indicated incomplete sequencing despite the large sequencing depth. The genetic and exposure-history diversity represented was limited by the small number of donors. Compared with non-shared clonotypes, clonotypes shared by all four sorted-subset donors had higher generation probabilities. Across four donors, approximately 5% of naive CD4, roughly 3.8% of naive CD8, 2% to 2.5% of memory CD4, and 0.3% to 0.45% of memory CD8 clonotypes were shared. Larger estimated clonotype richness was generally found for naive subsets than for memory subsets. Only blood was sampled, and tissue TCR repertoires likely differ from those in blood.

Taken from cysteine to phenylalanine, the CDR3 has 14 residues. The retained sequence is limited to the CDR3, 42 bases, with the frame set at the first base. Ends trimmed: V by 8 bases, J by 5 bases; bases unmatched to a gene: 6. From a lookup of the germline V gene (reference sequence), CDR1 and CDR2 are SEHNR and FQNEAQ. Details on this clone: The specificity of this receptor is unknown. Within one base of it there is no much larger clone, and no base qualities were kept.

TCR CDR3 regions were amplified from genomic DNA by multiplex PCR using the deep immunoSEQ assay. Genomic DNA extracted from each cell subset was distributed evenly over all wells of several immunoSEQ 96-well plates, and each plate served as one replicate. Each replicate PCR for sorted subsets received 200 ng genomic DNA, equal to around 32,000 T cell genomes. Purified libraries were measured with a Qubit 3.0 fluorometer, size-checked on a Bioanalyzer 2100, and measured again with the KAPA Library Quantification kit. A separate single-read 150-cycle Illumina NextSeq 550 flow cell was used to sequence each immunoSEQ 96-well plate. In the paper's pipeline: Because the immunoSEQ output held only junctional sequences and lacked quality scores, the filtering could not match the filtering applied to full-length reads. Sequences were annotated with PyIR, a Python wrapper for IgBLAST v1.9, and V/J genes and CDR3 were assigned using IMGT germline references. Reads with weak V/J assignments (E-value above 1e-6), missing CDR3, stop codons, out-of-frame junctions, or ambiguous translated residues were removed. V3J clonotypes were defined as sequences sharing the same inferred V gene, J gene, and CDR3 amino acid sequence. The percentage overlap between two repertoires was calculated by dividing the number of shared unique clonotypes by the size of the smaller repertoire. Repertoire richness was assessed with RTK rarefaction, the Chao1 estimator, and Recon v2.1 estimates of unobserved clonotypes. OLGA was used to compute generation probabilities for all TCRbeta clonotypes that the gDNA method yielded from a handful of donors. This immuneACCESS table, as held by TCRdb, lists in-frame sequences with V and J called but not all clones. Of the missing ones, under half trace to an unresolved V gene in checked studies; the others have no known cause. For V, J and clone size, that table is used; D and trimming come from the DNA. A total of millions of clones appear in this sample, just over 90% of them only once. The ten largest clonotypes hold 0.39% of the sample.

The donors were healthy, HIV-negative adults who had no recently reported acute infections or vaccinations. Every donor was a Caucasian adult residing in Nashville, Tennessee, USA. CD4+ T cells were enriched through magnetic negative selection, after which naive cells were positively selected on CD45RA and the remaining negative fraction served as the memory subset. Blood was collected by leukapheresis, and PBMCs were isolated by Ficoll-Histopaque density gradient centrifugation and then cryopreserved in liquid nitrogen vapor phase. Purity and quantity of every magnetically sorted T cell population were checked by analytical flow cytometry. Genomic DNA was isolated from each sorted fraction and quantified by UV absorbance on a Nanodrop 2000c.

This sequence originates from a man aged 18 to 29 in good health. Some clones in this sample may be carry-over from other donors' samples. The chain was built from TRBV7-9 and TRBJ2-1; 10 middle bases align to TRBD2. Material for sequencing was naive CD4+ T cells from PBMCs. In light of the paper, this sample's cell subset or site label describes: CD45RA+ positively selected. The CDR3 is CASPGTSANNEQFF. DNA sequence: TGTGCCAGCCCTGGGACTAGCGCAAACAATGAGCAGTTCTTC.